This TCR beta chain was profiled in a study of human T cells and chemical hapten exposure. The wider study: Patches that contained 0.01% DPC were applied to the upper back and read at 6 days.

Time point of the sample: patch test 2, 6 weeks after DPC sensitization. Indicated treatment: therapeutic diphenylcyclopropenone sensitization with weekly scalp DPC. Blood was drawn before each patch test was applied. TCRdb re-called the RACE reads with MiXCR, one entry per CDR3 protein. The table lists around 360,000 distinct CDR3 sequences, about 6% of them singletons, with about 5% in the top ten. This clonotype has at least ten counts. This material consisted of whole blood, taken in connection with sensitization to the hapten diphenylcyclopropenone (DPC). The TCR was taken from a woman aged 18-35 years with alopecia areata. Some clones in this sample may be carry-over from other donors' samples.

CDR3 loop: CASSLSRPTGELFF. The DNA of the CDR3 is TGTGCCAGCAGCTTGAGTAGGCCTACCGGGGAGCTGTTTTTT. The V and J genes are TRBV7-2 and TRBJ2-2; D gene unclear. Germline values: CDR1 SGHTA, CDR2 FQGNSA. The ends were cut back, 3 bases at V and 5 bases at J, with 10 bases in the middle. The CDR3 sequence is 14 residues long.